This entry is about one T cell receptor beta chain. With V trimmed by 4 bases and J by 1 base, 6 bases remained unmatched. The CDR3 extends over 16 amino acids. Germline-derived CDR1 and CDR2 are MDHEN and SYDVKM. This entry is derived from a study of T cells in tuberculosis. Findings and caveats of the study: T cells binding CD1B-GMM tetramer weakly possibly escaped the sort.

Sequencing of TCR-alpha and TCR-beta chains was unpaired. Generated by immunoSEQ multiplex PCR, the TCRdb table keeps only in-frame clones and is missing some. The repertoire includes about 58,000 clones, over 75% of them detected once, and less than 25% sits in the top ten. Sorting used thawed, overnight-rested PBMC stained with anti-CD3, a viability dye and GMM-loaded CD1B tetramer. C32 glucose monomycolate from Rhodococcus equi was loaded onto the CD1B tetramers. CD14-expressing monocytes were removed from PBMC before cryopreservation and sorting. The sample was CD1b-GMM tetramer-negative cells sorted from PBMCs. The origin of this receptor is an adult woman with latent tuberculosis. This sequence joins TRBV28 and TRBJ2-4; 8 bases align to TRBD1. The CDR3 is CASSSRTGLAKNIQYF. DNA of the CDR3: TGTGCCAGCAGTTCCCGGACAGGGTTGGCCAAAAACATTCAGTACTTC. The variable domain in full, completed from reference TRBV28 and TRBJ2-4, reads DVKVTQSSRYLVKRTGEKVFLECVQDMDHENMFWYRQDPGLGLRLIYFSYDVKMKEKGDIPEGYSVSREKKERFSLILESASTNQTSMYLCASSSRTGLAKNIQYFGAGTRLSVL.